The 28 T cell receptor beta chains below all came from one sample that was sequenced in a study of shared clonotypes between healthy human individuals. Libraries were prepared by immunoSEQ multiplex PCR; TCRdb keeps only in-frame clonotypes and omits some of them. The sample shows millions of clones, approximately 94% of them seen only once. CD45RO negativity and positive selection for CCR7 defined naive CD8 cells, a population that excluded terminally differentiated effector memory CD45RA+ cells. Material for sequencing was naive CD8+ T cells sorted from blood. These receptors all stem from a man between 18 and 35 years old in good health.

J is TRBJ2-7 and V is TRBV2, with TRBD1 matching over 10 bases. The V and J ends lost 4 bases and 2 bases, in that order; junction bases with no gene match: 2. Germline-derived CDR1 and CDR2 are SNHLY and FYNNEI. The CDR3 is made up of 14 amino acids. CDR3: CASSVGQGTYEQYF. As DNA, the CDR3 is TGTGCCAGCAGTGTGGGACAGGGGACCTACGAGCAGTACTTC.

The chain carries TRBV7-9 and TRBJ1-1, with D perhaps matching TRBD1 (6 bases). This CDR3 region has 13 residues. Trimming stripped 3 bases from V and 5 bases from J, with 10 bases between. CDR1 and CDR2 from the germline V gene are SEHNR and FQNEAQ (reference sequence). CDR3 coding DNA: TGTGCCAGCAGCTTCAGGGGTTGGACTGAAGCTTTCTTT. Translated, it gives CASSFRGWTEAFF.

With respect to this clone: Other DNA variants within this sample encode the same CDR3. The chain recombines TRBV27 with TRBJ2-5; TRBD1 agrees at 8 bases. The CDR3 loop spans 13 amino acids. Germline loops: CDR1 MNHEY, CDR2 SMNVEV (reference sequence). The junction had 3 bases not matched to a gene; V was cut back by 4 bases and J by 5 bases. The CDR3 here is CASSSDRGETQYF. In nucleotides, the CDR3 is TGTGCCAGCAGTTCCGACAGGGGTGAGACCCAGTACTTC.

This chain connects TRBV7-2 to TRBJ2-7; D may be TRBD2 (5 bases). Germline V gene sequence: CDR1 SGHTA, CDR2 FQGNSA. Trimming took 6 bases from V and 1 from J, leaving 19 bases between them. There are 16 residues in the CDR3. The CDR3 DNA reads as TGTGCCAGCAGGGTCGTGGGTCGGTCGGGGTCCTACGAGCAGTACTTC. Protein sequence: CASRVVGRSGSYEQYF.

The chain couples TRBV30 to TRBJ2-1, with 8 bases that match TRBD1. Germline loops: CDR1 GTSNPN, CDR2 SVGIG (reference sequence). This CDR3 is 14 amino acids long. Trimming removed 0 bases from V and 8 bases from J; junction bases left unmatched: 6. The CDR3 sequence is CAWSVTTGADEQFF. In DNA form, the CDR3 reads TGTGCCTGGAGTGTAACGACAGGGGCGGATGAGCAGTTCTTC. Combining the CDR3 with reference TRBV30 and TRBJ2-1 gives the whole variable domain SQTIHQWPATLVQPVGSPLSLECTVEGTSNPNLYWYRQAAGRGLQLLFYSVGIGQISSEVPQNLSASRPQDRQFILSSKKLLLSDSGFYLCAWSVTTGADEQFFGPGTRLTVL.

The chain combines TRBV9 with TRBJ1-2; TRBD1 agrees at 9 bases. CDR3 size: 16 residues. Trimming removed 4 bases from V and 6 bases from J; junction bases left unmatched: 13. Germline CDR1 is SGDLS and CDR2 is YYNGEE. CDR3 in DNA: TGTGCCAGCAGCCAGACAGGGGGAACCTTAGGGGATGGCTACACCTTC. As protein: CASSQTGGTLGDGYTF. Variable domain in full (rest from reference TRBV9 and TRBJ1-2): DSGVTQTPKHLITATGQRVTLRCSPRSGDLSVYWYQQSLDQGLQFLIQYYNGEERAKGNILERFSAQQFPDLHSELNLSSLELGDSALYFCASSQTGGTLGDGYTFGSGTRLTVV.

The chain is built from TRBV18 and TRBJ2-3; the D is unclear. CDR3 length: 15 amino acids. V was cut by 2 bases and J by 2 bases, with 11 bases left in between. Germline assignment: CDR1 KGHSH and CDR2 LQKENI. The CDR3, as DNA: TGTGCCAGCTCACCAACCCGAGCGTCCACAGATACGCAGTATTTT. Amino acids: CASSPTRASTDTQYF.

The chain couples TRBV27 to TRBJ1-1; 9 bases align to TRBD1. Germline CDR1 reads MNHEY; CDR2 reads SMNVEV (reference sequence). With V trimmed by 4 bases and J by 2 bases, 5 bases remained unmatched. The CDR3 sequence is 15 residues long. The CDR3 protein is CASSSRTGANTEAFF. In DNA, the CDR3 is TGTGCCAGCAGTTCCCGGACAGGGGCTAACACTGAAGCTTTCTTT.

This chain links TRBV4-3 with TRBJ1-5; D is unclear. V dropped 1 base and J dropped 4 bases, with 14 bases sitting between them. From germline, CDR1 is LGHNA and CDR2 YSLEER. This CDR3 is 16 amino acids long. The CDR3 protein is CASSQVVDRQNQPQHF. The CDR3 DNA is TGCGCCAGCAGCCAAGTTGTGGACCGTCAAAATCAGCCCCAGCATTTT.

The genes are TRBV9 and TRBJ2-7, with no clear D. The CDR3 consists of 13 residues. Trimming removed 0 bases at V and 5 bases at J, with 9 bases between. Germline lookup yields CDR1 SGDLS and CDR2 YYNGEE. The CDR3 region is CASSVEPDNEQYF. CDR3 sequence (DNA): TGTGCCAGCAGCGTAGAACCAGACAACGAGCAGTACTTC.

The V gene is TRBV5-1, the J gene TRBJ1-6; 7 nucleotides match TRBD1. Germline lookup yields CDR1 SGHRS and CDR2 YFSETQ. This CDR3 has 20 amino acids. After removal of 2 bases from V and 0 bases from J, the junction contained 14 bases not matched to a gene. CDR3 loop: CASSFGTVYSRSSYNSPLHF. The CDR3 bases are TGCGCCAGCAGCTTTGGGACAGTCTATTCCCGGAGCTCCTATAATTCACCCCTCCACTTT.

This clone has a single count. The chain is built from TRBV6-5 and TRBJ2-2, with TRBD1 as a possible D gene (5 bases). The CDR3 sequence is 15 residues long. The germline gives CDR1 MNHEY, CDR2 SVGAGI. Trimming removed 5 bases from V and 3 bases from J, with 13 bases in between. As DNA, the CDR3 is TGTGCCAGCAGTCAGACAGATTATTACACCGGGGAGCTGTTTTTT. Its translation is CASSQTDYYTGELFF.

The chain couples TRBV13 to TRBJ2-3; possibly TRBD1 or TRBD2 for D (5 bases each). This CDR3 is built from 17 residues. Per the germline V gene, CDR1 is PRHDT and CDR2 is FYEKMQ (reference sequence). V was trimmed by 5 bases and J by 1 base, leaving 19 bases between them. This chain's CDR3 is CASSASPGTLGTDTQYF. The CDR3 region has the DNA TGTGCCAGCAGCGCTTCCCCCGGGACCCTAGGCACAGATACGCAGTATTTT.

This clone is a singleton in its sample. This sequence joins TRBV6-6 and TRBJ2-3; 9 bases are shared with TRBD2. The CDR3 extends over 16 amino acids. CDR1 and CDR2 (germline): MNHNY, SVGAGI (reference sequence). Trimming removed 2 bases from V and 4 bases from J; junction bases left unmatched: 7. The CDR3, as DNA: TGTGCCAGCAGTTACGAGTCTAGCGGGGAGGCAGATACGCAGTATTTT. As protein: CASSYESSGEADTQYF.

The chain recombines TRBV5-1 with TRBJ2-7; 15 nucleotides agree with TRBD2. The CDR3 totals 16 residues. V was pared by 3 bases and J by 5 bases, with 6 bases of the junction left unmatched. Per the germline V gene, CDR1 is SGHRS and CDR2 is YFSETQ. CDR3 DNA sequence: TGCGCCAGCAGCTGGGGACTAGCGGGAGGAGGCGACGAGCAGTACTTC. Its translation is CASSWGLAGGGDEQYF.

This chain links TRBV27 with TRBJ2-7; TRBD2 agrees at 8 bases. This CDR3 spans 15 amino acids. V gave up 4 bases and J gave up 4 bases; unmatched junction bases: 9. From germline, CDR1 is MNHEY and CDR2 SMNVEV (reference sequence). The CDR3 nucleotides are TGTGCCAGCAGTTATAGGACGGGGGGGCCGTACGAGCAGTACTTC. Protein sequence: CASSYRTGGPYEQYF.

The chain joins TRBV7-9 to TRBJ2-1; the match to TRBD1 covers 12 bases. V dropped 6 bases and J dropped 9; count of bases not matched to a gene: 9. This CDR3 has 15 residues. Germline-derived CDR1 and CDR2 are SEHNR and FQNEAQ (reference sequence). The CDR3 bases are TGTGCCAGCAGTTTGGGACAGGGGGCTCTTATTGAGCAGTTCTTC. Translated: CASSLGQGALIEQFF. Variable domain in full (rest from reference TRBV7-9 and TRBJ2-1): DTGVSQNPRHKITKRGQNVTFRCDPISEHNRLYWYRQTLGQGPEFLTYFQNEAQLEKSRLLSDRFSAERPKGSFSTLEIQRTEQGDSAMYLCASSLGQGALIEQFFGPGTRLTVL.

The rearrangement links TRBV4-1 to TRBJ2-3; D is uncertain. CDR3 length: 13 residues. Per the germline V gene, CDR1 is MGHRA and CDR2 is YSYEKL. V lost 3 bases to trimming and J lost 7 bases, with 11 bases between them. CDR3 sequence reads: CASSQATLNTQYF. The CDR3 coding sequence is TGCGCCAGCAGCCAGGCGACCCTAAATACGCAGTATTTT.

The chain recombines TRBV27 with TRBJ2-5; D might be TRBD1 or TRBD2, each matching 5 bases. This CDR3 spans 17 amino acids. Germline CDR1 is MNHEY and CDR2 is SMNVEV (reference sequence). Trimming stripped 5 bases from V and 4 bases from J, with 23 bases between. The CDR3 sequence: CASSRVGIGGWGETQYF. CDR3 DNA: TGTGCCAGCAGTCGCGTGGGCATTGGGGGTTGGGGAGAGACCCAGTACTTC.

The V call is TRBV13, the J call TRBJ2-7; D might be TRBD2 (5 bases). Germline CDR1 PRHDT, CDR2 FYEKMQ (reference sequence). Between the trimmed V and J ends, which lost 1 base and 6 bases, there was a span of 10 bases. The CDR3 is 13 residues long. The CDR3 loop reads CASSLETGSEQYF. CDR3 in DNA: TGTGCCAGCAGCTTAGAAACGGGAAGCGAGCAGTACTTC.

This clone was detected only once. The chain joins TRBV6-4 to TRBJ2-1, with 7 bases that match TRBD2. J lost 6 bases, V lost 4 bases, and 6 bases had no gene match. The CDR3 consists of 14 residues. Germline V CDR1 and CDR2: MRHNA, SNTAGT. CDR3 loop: CASSGSGRPNEQFF. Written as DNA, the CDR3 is TGTGCCAGCAGTGGCTCCGGGAGGCCCAATGAGCAGTTCTTC.

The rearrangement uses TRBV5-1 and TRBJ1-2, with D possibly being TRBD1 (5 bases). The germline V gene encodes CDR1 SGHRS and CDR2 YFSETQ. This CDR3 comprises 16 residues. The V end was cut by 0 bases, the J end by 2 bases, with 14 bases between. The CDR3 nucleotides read TGCGCCAGCAGCTTGGGTAGGGGACGGGAAAACTATGGCTACACCTTC. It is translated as CASSLGRGRENYGYTF.

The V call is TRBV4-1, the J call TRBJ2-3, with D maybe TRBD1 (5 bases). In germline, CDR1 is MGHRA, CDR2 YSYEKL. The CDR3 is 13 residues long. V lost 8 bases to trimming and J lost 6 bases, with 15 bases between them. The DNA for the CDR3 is TGCGCCAGCGGAATAGACAGATCGGATACGCAGTATTTT. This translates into CASGIDRSDTQYF.

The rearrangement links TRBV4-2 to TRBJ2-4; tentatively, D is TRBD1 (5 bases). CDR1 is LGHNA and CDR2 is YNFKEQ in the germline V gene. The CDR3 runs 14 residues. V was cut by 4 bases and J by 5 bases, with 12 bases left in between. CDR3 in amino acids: CASSPLPGQNIQYF. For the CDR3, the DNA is TGTGCCAGCAGCCCGCTTCCAGGGCAAAACATTCAGTACTTC.

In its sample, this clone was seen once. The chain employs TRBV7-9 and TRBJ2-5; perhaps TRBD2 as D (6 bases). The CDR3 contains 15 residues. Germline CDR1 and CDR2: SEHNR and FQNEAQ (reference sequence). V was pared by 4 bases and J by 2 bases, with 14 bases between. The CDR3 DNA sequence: TGTGCCAGCAGCTCCCCACCGGGACTTCAAGAGACCCAGTACTTC. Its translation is CASSSPPGLQETQYF.

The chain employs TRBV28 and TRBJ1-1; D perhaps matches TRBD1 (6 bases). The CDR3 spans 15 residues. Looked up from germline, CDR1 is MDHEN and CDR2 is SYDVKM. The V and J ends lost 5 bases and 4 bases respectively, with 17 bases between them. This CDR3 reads CASSPTVGAGTEAFF. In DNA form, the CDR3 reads TGTGCCAGCAGTCCAACCGTGGGGGCTGGCACTGAAGCTTTCTTT.

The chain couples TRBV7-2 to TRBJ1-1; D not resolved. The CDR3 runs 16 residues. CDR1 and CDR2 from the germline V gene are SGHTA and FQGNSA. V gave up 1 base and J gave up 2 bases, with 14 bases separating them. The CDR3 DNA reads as TGTGCCAGCAGCTTAGGACTGTGGGCGGCTAACACTGAAGCTTTCTTT. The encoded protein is CASSLGLWAANTEAFF. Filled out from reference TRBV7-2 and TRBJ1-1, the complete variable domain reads GAGVSQSPSNKVTEKGKDVELRCDPISGHTALYWYRQSLGQGLEFLIYFQGNSAPDKSGLPSDRFSAERTGGSVSTLTIQRTQQEDSAVYLCASSLGLWAANTEAFFGQGTRLTVV.

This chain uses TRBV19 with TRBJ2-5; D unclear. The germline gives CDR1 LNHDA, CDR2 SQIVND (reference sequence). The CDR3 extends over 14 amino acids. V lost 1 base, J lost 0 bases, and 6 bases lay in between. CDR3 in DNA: TGTGCCAGTAGTATAGGGCTACACCAAGAGACCCAGTACTTC. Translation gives CASSIGLHQETQYF.